The source of this TCR beta chain is a study of T cells in Graves' hyperthyroidism and ophthalmopathy (dated by TCRdb to between 2018 and 2021). Looking at the study overall: Peripheral blood was sampled at the time of initial diagnosis, prior to any treatment. After blood sampling, hyperthyroidism patients were treated with methimazole at a starting dose of 30 mg daily, and ophthalmopathy patients were treated with high-dose intravenous methylprednisolone. Thyroid tissue and blood T-cell repertoires from roughly 6 Graves' hyperthyroidism patients were also compared in the study. An independent validation cohort of some 18 hyperthyroidism patients and 15 or so patients who later progressed to ophthalmopathy tested prospective prediction of ophthalmopathy. The approximately 90 discovery patients were randomly split 7:3 into training and test sets. The paper describes TCR Vbeta CDR3 sequencing of 140 or so peripheral blood samples, made up of approximately 40 ophthalmopathy patients, 70 to 80 hyperthyroidism patients and roughly 17 progressor patients. TCR V-J signatures able to tell the groups apart were searched for in a discovery cohort of 90 to 100 patients, of whom 40 to 45 had Graves' ophthalmopathy and roughly 57 had stable Graves' hyperthyroidism.

In regard to this clonotype: Its recognized antigen is unknown. The input lacks base qualities; no much larger clone sits a single base away.

The TCR beta CDR3 regions were amplified from RNA transcripts. A first-round RT-PCR of the TCR CDR3 used the HTBI primer set with the Qiagen OneStep RT-PCR kit. Libraries were constructed in a second round of multiplex PCR, after which size selection and purification were carried out. Paired-end sequencing of the libraries was performed with 100 bp reads on an Illumina HiSeq2000. Processing in the source paper ran as follows. Raw data were processed with SOAPnuke, discarding reads with adapters, uncalled bases, mean Phred below 15, or no exact constant-primer or identifier match. High-quality paired reads were merged with COPE v1.2.5, and unique nucleotide sequences were defined as clonotypes. Clonotypes were aligned to IMGT TRBV, TRBD and TRBJ reference segments using MiTCR v1.1. The analysis was restricted to V-J combinations with a frequency above 0.0001, which together covered 99% to 99.2% of the repertoires. A TCS score was defined as the ratio between F50 (clonal expansion) and ExV (chaos), using BLOSUM62-based TCRdist between CDR3 peptides within each V-J. Welch's t-statistics and random forest reduced some 510 V-J features to under 15, which were used in a naive Bayes classifier (R e1071). TCRdb ran its own pipeline on the public reads, namely fastp trimming at Q25 and MiXCR clone calling, and kept in-frame beta chains. Every CDR3 protein is listed once, alongside the most common genes and DNA of its rows. None of the V and J calls come from the authors' own analysis; TCRdb made them. The sample table lists around 520,000 distinct CDR3 sequences, approximately 25% of them with a count of one. The ten largest clonotypes hold about 11% of the sample.

Ophthalmopathy patients had moderately to severely active disease, Clinical Activity Score of at least 3, NOSPECS grade of at least 4, and duration under 3 months. Patients with uncontrolled infections, other autoimmune diseases, pregnancy or lactation were excluded. Diagnoses were based on clinical symptoms, serum thyroxine and TRAb, thyroid ultrasound and orbital computed tomography. PBMCs were isolated from roughly 10 ml of fresh peripheral blood by Ficoll-Paque density gradient centrifugation. Total RNA was extracted with Trizol reagent, and quality was checked on an Agilent 2100 Bioanalyzer. Points the paper makes about the study in general: Sample size was not statistically predetermined, and investigators were not blinded to group allocation. Most expanded thyroid clonotypes (frequency above 0.001) were also detected in blood, suggesting blood repertoires may reflect thyroid immune responses. In cross-validation, a model built on a 13 V-J signature told ophthalmopathy apart from stable hyperthyroidism with just under 90% sensitivity and 81% to 82% specificity, and in testing the same model reached 80%/75%. In validation, the model predicted progression to ophthalmopathy a median of roughly 6.1 months before onset, with approximately 71% sensitivity and 72.22% specificity.

The germline V gene (reference sequence) supplies CDR1 GTSNPN and CDR2 SVGIG. Trimming at the junction amounts to 0 bases on V and 7 bases on J, and the germline ends lie 10 bases apart. The CDR3, from cysteine to phenylalanine, totals 13 residues. CDR3 DNA is the only sequence kept; it has 39 bases, read in frame from the first base. This clonotype originated in a woman between 25 and 40 years old with Graves' ophthalmopathy. The rearranged segments are TRBV30 and TRBJ1-5, and the D gene may be TRBD1, 5 bases matching. Sequenced sample: blood. The nucleotides are TGTGCCTGGAGTGTAGGTCAGGGCCAGCCCCAGCATTTT. Translated, it reads CAWSVGQGQPQHF.